What follows are 5 T cell receptor beta chains derived from one specimen sequenced in a study of memory CD4+ T cells and cytomegalovirus serostatus. The sort gate was single viable CD3+CD4+CD8-CD45RO+ cells for memory CD4+ T cells. Assay used: immunoSEQ multiplex PCR; TCRdb lists only in-frame clones, some missing. The sample shows around 40,000 clones, nearly 80% of them seen only once. Input material: memory CD4+ T cells from blood. These TCRs come from an adult in good health and CMV-seronegative.

The chain has TRBV5-6 and TRBJ2-1, with D hard to call. Trimming left V 4 bases short and J 2 bases short, with 7 bases between. Germline lookup yields CDR1 SGHDT and CDR2 YYEEEE. CDR3 size: 13 residues. This CDR3 is CASSTDAYNEQFF. The CDR3 DNA follows: TGTGCCAGCAGCACGGACGCCTACAATGAGCAGTTCTTC.

V and J are TRBV5-8 and TRBJ1-1; no definite D call. CDR3 length: 12 residues. Trimming removed 1 base at V and 10 bases at J, with 11 bases between. Germline loops: CDR1 SGHTS, CDR2 YDEGEE. Written as DNA, the CDR3 is TGTGCCAGCAGCTTGTGGAAAGGGAGAGCTTTCTTT. Translated: CASSLWKGRAFF.

The chain carries TRBV18 and TRBJ2-2, with 13 bases fitting TRBD2. From germline, CDR1 is KGHSH and CDR2 LQKENI. The CDR3 length is 17 residues. V lost 6 bases, J lost 0 bases, and 4 bases stayed unmatched. CDR3 sequence: CASSNGLAGANTGELFF. In nucleotides, the CDR3 is TGTGCCAGCTCGAACGGACTAGCGGGGGCGAACACCGGGGAGCTGTTTTTT.

V usage is TRBV7-9 and J usage is TRBJ1-1, with D perhaps TRBD1 (5 bases). Trimming pared 2 bases from V and 0 bases from J, leaving 10 bases between. Germline CDR1 reads SEHNR; CDR2 reads FQNEAQ (reference sequence). The CDR3 has 15 residues. CDR3 region: CASSLPAGMNTEAFF. CDR3 sequence (DNA): TGTGCCAGCAGCTTACCGGCAGGGATGAACACTGAAGCTTTCTTT.

CDR3 amino acids: CASSPPASYEQYF. The CDR3 nucleotides read TGTGCCAGCTCACCACCCGCTTCCTACGAGCAGTACTTC. This chain connects TRBV18 to TRBJ2-7; unclear D gene. Trimming removed 0 bases from V and 1 base from J, with 4 bases in between. The CDR3 is made up of 13 amino acids. Germline loops: CDR1 KGHSH, CDR2 LQKENI.